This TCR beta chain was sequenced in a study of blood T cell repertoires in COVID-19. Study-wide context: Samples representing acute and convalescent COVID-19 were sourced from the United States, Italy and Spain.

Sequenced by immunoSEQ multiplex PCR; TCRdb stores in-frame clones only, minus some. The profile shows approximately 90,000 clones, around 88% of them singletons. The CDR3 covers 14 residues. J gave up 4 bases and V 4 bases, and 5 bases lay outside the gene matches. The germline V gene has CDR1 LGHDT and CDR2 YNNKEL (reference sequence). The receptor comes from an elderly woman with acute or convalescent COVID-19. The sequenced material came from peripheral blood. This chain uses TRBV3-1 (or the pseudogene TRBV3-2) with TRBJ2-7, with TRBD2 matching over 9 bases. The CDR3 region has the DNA TGTGCCAGCAGCCCAAGCGGGGGGCGGTACGAGCAGTACTTC. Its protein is CASSPSGGRYEQYF.